This T cell receptor (beta chain) comes out of a study of vaccination and CD4 T cells after COVID-19. Study-wide context: Convalescent patients, a few in number, were sampled at day 14 and days 161 to 241 post-vaccination.

Of note for this clonotype: Its antigen is not known.

Study-level findings and limits: Early post-infection timepoints were not included, and relatively few convalescent patients were studied.

After removal of 0 bases from V and 8 bases from J, the junction contained 13 bases not matched to a gene. Germline V gives CDR1 DFQATT, CDR2 SNEGSKA (reference sequence). The CDR3 runs 16 residues. Stated time point: late sampling 161 to 241 days after vaccination in a few convalescent patients. TCRdb redid the calling of the PCR reads with MiXCR, one entry per CDR3 protein. The table shows 30,000 to 40,000 distinct CDR3 sequences, with under 45% occurring only once. This clonotype originated in a human donor who had recovered from COVID-19. This chain links TRBV20-1 with TRBJ1-2, with 9 positions matching TRBD1. Sequenced material: CD4+ T cells from blood, taken about 7 months after SARS-CoV-2 vaccination. The CDR3: CSARDSRQGEVGGYTF. CDR3 sequence (DNA): TGCAGTGCTAGAGATTCGAGACAGGGGGAAGTAGGCGGCTACACCTTC.